Below are 15 T cell receptor beta chains sequenced from a single sample in a study of shared clonotypes between healthy human individuals. Only CD45RO-negative cells positively selected for CCR7 counted as naive CD8 cells, so terminally differentiated effector memory CD45RA+ cells were excluded. The protocol was immunoSEQ multiplex PCR, while the TCRdb copy is restricted to in-frame clones and leaves out a portion. In the table there are 1.5 million to 2.5 million clones, about 95% of which are singletons. Sequencing was performed on naive CD8+ T cells sorted from blood. The receptor set was obtained from a man between 18 and 35 years old in good health.

This clone occurred once. The chain recombines TRBV6-6 with TRBJ2-7; D is undetermined. Germline CDR1 MNHNY, CDR2 SVGAGI (reference sequence). V was cut by 8 bases and J by 7 bases, with 9 bases left in between. CDR3 length: 10 amino acids. The CDR3 DNA is TGTGCCAGCTCTAATGTGGAGCAGTACTTC. It yields the protein CASSNVEQYF.

The chain carries TRBV28 and TRBJ1-4, with TRBD1 matching over 10 bases. V trimming: 5 bases; J trimming: 6 bases; junction bases outside the gene matches: 9. This CDR3 has 16 residues. From germline, CDR1 is MDHEN and CDR2 SYDVKM. The CDR3 loop is CASSPPPGQGYEKLFF. In DNA form, the CDR3 reads TGTGCCAGCAGTCCCCCTCCGGGACAGGGGTATGAAAAACTGTTTTTT.

The V gene is TRBV7-9, the J gene TRBJ1-6, with D possibly matching TRBD1 (6 bases). CDR3 length equals 16 residues. The V gene's germline CDR1 is SEHNR and CDR2 FQNEAQ (reference sequence). V lost 5 bases and J lost 3, with 14 bases in between. The CDR3 region is CASSQTQGFYNSPLHF. DNA for the CDR3: TGTGCCAGCAGCCAAACACAGGGTTTCTATAATTCACCCCTCCACTTT.

This clone was recorded only once. This chain connects TRBV30 to TRBJ1-1; D call uncertain. The CDR3 loop spans 15 amino acids. Trimming stripped 1 base from V and 5 bases from J, with 17 bases between. Germline V gene data show CDR1 as GTSNPN and CDR2 as SVGIG (reference sequence). This chain's CDR3 is CAWSDGFSRRTEAFF. CDR3 bases: TGTGCCTGGAGTGACGGGTTCTCTCGAAGGACTGAAGCTTTCTTT.

This chain connects TRBV27 to TRBJ2-7, with TRBD2 as a possible D gene (5 bases). Trimming left V 5 bases short and J 3 bases short, with 11 bases between. Germline CDR1 MNHEY, CDR2 SMNVEV (reference sequence). The CDR3 contains 13 residues. In DNA, the CDR3 is TGTGCCAGCAGTCTAGCTCAGGACTACGAGCAGTACTTC. This gives the protein CASSLAQDYEQYF.

For this clone: The germline gene is not matched at one end of the junction; a read error may be the cause. V is TRBV4-3 and J is TRBJ2-1; D is unresolved. Germline assignment: CDR1 LGHNA and CDR2 YSLEER. There are 13 residues in the CDR3. Here the CDR3 DNA reads TGCGCCAGCAGCCAAGATGGGTACAGTGAGCAGTTCTTC. It yields the protein CASSQDGYSEQFF.

This clone has only one observation. The chain joins TRBV10-2 to TRBJ2-2; 14 bases are shared with TRBD2. CDR3 length equals 14 residues. Germline V lookup: CDR1 WSHSY, CDR2 SAAADI. After removal of 9 bases from V and 7 bases from J, the junction contained 4 bases not matched to a gene. CDR3 sequence (DNA): TGCGCCAGGGGACTAGCGGGGGATGACGGGGAGCTGTTTTTT. This sequence encodes CARGLAGDDGELFF.

The chain carries TRBV11-2 and TRBJ1-1, with D uncertain. Germline lookup yields CDR1 SGHAT and CDR2 FQNNGV. The CDR3 has 12 amino acids. Trimming took 5 bases from V and 1 from J, leaving 5 bases between them. The CDR3 nucleotides are TGTGCCAGCAGCAACAGGAACACTGAAGCTTTCTTT. Its translation: CASSNRNTEAFF.

CDR3 in DNA: TGTGCCAGCACAGCAGGGGATTGGGAAAAACTGTTTTTT. Its translation: CASTAGDWEKLFF. The chain employs TRBV6-1 and TRBJ1-4, with D perhaps TRBD1 (6 bases). V lost 7 bases to trimming and J lost 8 bases, with 14 bases between them. The CDR3 sequence is 13 residues long. Germline V gene sequence: CDR1 MNHNS, CDR2 SASEGT.

To note about this clone: The same CDR3 is also encoded by other DNA sequences in this sample. The chain joins TRBV9 to TRBJ1-1, with D unresolved. V lost 0 bases and J 0 bases, leaving 3 bases between the germline ends. Germline V gene data show CDR1 as SGDLS and CDR2 as YYNGEE. This CDR3 is built from 13 residues. CDR3 coding DNA: TGTGCCAGCAGCGTAGTTTTGAACACTGAAGCTTTCTTT. Its protein is CASSVVLNTEAFF. The complete variable domain, with remaining parts taken from reference TRBV9 and TRBJ1-1, reads DSGVTQTPKHLITATGQRVTLRCSPRSGDLSVYWYQQSLDQGLQFLIQYYNGEERAKGNILERFSAQQFPDLHSELNLSSLELGDSALYFCASSVVLNTEAFFGQGTRLTVV.

The chain combines TRBV27 with TRBJ2-7; TRBD1 might be the D (6 bases). Germline CDR1 and CDR2: MNHEY and SMNVEV (reference sequence). The CDR3 is made up of 13 amino acids. Trimming pared 8 bases from V and 0 bases from J, leaving 11 bases between. This chain's CDR3 is CASAGTNSYEQYF. CDR3 coding DNA: TGTGCCAGCGCCGGGACAAACTCCTACGAGCAGTACTTC.

The chain combines TRBV7-2 with TRBJ1-2; D gene ambiguous. V lost 6 bases, J lost 4 bases, and 15 bases lay in between. The germline V gene encodes CDR1 SGHTA and CDR2 FQGNSA. The CDR3 totals 14 residues. CDR3 amino acids: CASRPQVTPYGYTF. The CDR3, as DNA: TGTGCCAGCAGACCCCAGGTGACTCCCTATGGCTACACCTTC.

CDR3 protein: CASSLPGEGTEAFF. The CDR3 coding sequence is TGTGCCAGCAGCTTGCCGGGGGAGGGGACTGAAGCTTTCTTT. V and J are TRBV5-4 and TRBJ1-1; D possibly corresponds to TRBD1 (5 bases). The CDR3 length is 14 residues. Trimming shortened V by 1 base and J by 5 bases, and 12 bases separated the two germline ends. Germline V gives CDR1 SGHNT, CDR2 YYREEE (reference sequence).

A word on this clone: Within the sample, other DNA sequences also encode this same CDR3. V gene TRBV6-1 combines with J gene TRBJ2-7; D is unclear. Per germline, CDR1 MNHNS and CDR2 SASEGT. Trimming pared 2 bases from V and 1 base from J, leaving 6 bases between. This CDR3 is built from 13 residues. As DNA, the CDR3 is TGTGCCAGCAGTGAAACCGAGTCCTACGAGCAGTACTTC. This encodes CASSETESYEQYF.

This clone was detected a few times. The chain has TRBV9 and TRBJ1-1, with no clear D. The CDR3 has 15 residues. V lost 0 bases to trimming and J lost 0 bases, with 9 bases between them. CDR1 SGDLS and CDR2 YYNGEE come from the germline V gene. CDR3 DNA: TGTGCCAGCAGCGTAGTGGGAGGGCTGAACACTGAAGCTTTCTTT. This translates into CASSVVGGLNTEAFF.